The sequence of this T cell receptor (beta chain) was determined in a study of T cell repertoires in cytomegalovirus infection. Study summary: Epitope selection comprised recently identified HLA-C-restricted CMV epitopes and well-studied HLA-B-restricted CMV epitopes.

On this clonotype: Its antigen is not known.

CDR3 length: 15 amino acids. CDR1 is MGHRA, CDR2 YSYEKL, per germline. V shed 0 bases and J shed 2 bases, with 11 bases lying between them. Each CDR3 protein is one row after TCRdb ran MiXCR on the reads. The sample records about 20,000 distinct CDR3 sequences, over 40% being singletons. This receptor was identified in a human donor in good health (CMV status not recorded). Some clones in this sample may be carry-over from other donors' samples. Here the sequenced sample was CD8+ T cells from cultured PBMCs, taken from culture after CMV antigen stimulation. V is TRBV4-1 and J is TRBJ2-7; D gene ambiguous. CDR3 DNA sequence: TGCGCCAGCAGCCAAGATCGCCCACCTACCTACGAGCAGTACTTC. Its translation is CASSQDRPPTYEQYF.